The rows below give T cell receptor beta chains drawn from one sample of a study of OX40 agonist ivuxolimab in advanced cancers. The assay was immunoSEQ multiplex PCR, and TCRdb's table has in-frame clones only and misses some. The table records 69,000 or so clones, 85% of them present only once. The specimen was CD4+ or CD8+ T cells sorted from blood, collected in a trial of the OX40 agonist ivuxolimab. These receptors were collected from an adult with an advanced solid tumor such as melanoma, head and neck, liver or kidney cancer. CDR3s include the opening cysteine and the closing phenylalanine or tryptophan. Each record gives: clone size, D gene, V gene, J gene, CDR3 DNA, CDR3 protein. The D gene is left open where the match is weak. Only part of the rows carry a size: once, few, many, or a class if the clone is expanded.

.	TRBD2	TRBV5-1	TRBJ2-3	TGCGCCAGCAGCCCGGGGACTAGCGGGGGCACAGATACGCAGTATTTT	CASSPGTSGGTDTQYF
.	.	TRBV9	TRBJ1-2	TGTGCCAGCAGCGTAGACGGGAAGCGTGGCTACACCTTC	CASSVDGKRGYTF
.	.	TRBV10-3	TRBJ1-6	TGTGCCATCAGTGAGGGGCGGAATAATTCACCCCTCCACTTT	CAISEGRNNSPLHF
.	TRBD1	TRBV5-4	TRBJ2-6	TGTGCCAGCAGCCCGGACAGGGTGCGGGCCAACGTCCTGACTTTC	CASSPDRVRANVLTF
.	.	TRBV6-5	TRBJ2-6	TGTGCCAGCAGTTACAGGCCCAGGGGGGCCAACGTCCTGACTTTC	CASSYRPRGANVLTF
.	.	TRBV11-2	TRBJ2-7	TGTGCCAGCAGCTTAGGGGGGTACGGACAATTAGCCTACGAGCAGTACTTC	CASSLGGYGQLAYEQYF
.	TRBD2	TRBV5-1	TRBJ2-1	TGCGCCAGCAGCATCCTAGCGGGAGGGCCGTCCAATGAGCAGTTCTTC	CASSILAGGPSNEQFF
.	.	TRBV10-3	TRBJ2-4	TGTGCCATCAGTGAGAGAGACAGCCCCATAGCCAAAAACATTCAGTACTTC	CAISERDSPIAKNIQYF
.	.	TRBV4-3	TRBJ1-3	TGCGCCAGCAGCCAAGACGTAGGGGTGGGAAACACCATATATTTT	CASSQDVGVGNTIYF
.	.	TRBV7-2	TRBJ1-2	TGTGCCAGCAGCTTAGCGAGGGACGGAGGCTACACCTTC	CASSLARDGGYTF
.	.	TRBV4-2	TRBJ2-3	TGTGCCAGCAGCCCCGTCCCCCGCTCAGATACGCAGTATTTT	CASSPVPRSDTQYF
.	.	TRBV7-2	TRBJ1-4	TGTGCCAGCACCCTGGGAAGCTTTAATGAAAAACTGTTTTTT	CASTLGSFNEKLFF
.	.	TRBV29-1	TRBJ2-1	TGCAGCGTTGGGACAGCCAGGAATGAGCAGTTCTTC	CSVGTARNEQFF
.	.	TRBV7-9	TRBJ1-1	TGTGCCAGCAGCCCGACAGGTAACACTGAAGCTTTCTTT	CASSPTGNTEAFF
.	TRBD1	TRBV11-2	TRBJ2-7	TGTGCCAGCAGCTTCGACAGGGCCTACGAGCAGTACTTC	CASSFDRAYEQYF
.	.	TRBV18	TRBJ2-1	TGTGCCAGCTCATTGACTGGGGTGGATGAGCAGTTCTTC	CASSLTGVDEQFF
.	.	TRBV5-4	TRBJ2-1	TGTGCCAGCAGCTCGGCAGGCTCCTACAATGAGCAGTTCTTC	CASSSAGSYNEQFF
.	.	TRBV7-9	TRBJ1-2	TGTGCCAGCAGTCATGCGAAGGGCGCGGGGGACTATGGCTACACCTTC	CASSHAKGAGDYGYTF
.	TRBD2	TRBV30	TRBJ2-5	TGTGCCTGGAAAGGGACTAGCGGGGTCCAAGAGGCCCAGTACTTC	CAWKGTSGVQEAQYF
.	.	TRBV11-2	TRBJ2-2	TGTGCCAGCAGCACCTTCGGGGGACCGAACACCGGGGAGCTGTTTTTT	CASSTFGGPNTGELFF
.	TRBD1	TRBV6-6	TRBJ1-6	TGTGCCAGCAGTTACTCGAGGACAGGGGATTCACCCCTCCACTTT	CASSYSRTGDSPLHF
.	.	TRBV30	TRBJ2-7	TGTGCCTGGGCACAGCGGGACGAGCAGTACTTC	CAWAQRDEQYF
.	TRBD2	TRBV9	TRBJ2-7	TGTGCCAGCAGCCTGACTAGCGGGAGTTACGAGCAGTACTTC	CASSLTSGSYEQYF
.	.	TRBV5-4	TRBJ2-7	TGTGCCAGCAGCGTCGGGGGCCTCAACTCCTACGAGCAGTACTTC	CASSVGGLNSYEQYF
.	.	TRBV5-6	TRBJ1-1	TGTGCCAGCAGCTTGGCTACAGGGTGGATCACTGAAGCTTTCTTT	CASSLATGWITEAFF
.	TRBD1	TRBV7-2	TRBJ1-2	TGTGCCAGCAGCTCGGGACAGCTCCGTGGCTACACCTTC	CASSSGQLRGYTF
once	.	TRBV11-2	TRBJ2-1	TGTGCCAGCAGCCCACTAGGGGGGCCTACCTACAATGAGCAGTTCTTC	CASSPLGGPTYNEQFF
.	.	TRBV18	TRBJ1-1	TGTGCCAGCTCACGCGACCAGCAGAGGAACACTGAAGCTTTCTTT	CASSRDQQRNTEAFF
few	.	TRBV18	TRBJ1-5	TGTGCCAGCTCACCGGCAGTCAATCAGCCCCAGCATTTT	CASSPAVNQPQHF
.	TRBD1	TRBV6-5	TRBJ1-5	TGTGCCAGCAGTGTACAGGGGGGTCAGCCCCAGCATTTT	CASSVQGGQPQHF